Listed below are T cell receptor beta chains from one sample, sequenced in a study of T cell changes during pregnancy in multiple sclerosis. Here immunoSEQ multiplex PCR was the method, and the copy in TCRdb shows in-frame clones only, minus some. The sample holds around 100,000 clones, around 94% seen once. This specimen was peripheral blood, taken after pregnancy. These receptors originate from a female donor with multiple sclerosis, enrolled in a pregnancy study. Each CDR3 is given with its conserved first and last residue. A D gene is named only where the DNA matches it firmly. Some rows mark clone size as missing; the rest say once, few, many or name a class of expanded clone.

J gene,D gene,clone size,V gene,CDR3 DNA,CDR3 protein
TRBJ1-2,.,.,TRBV23-1,TGCGCCTCCCTAGGGCGGGGGCGCGCTAACTATGGCTACACCTTC,CASLGRGRANYGYTF
TRBJ1-1,.,.,TRBV29-1,TGCAGCGTTGCGGTCCTAGGTACTGAAGCTTTCTTT,CSVAVLGTEAFF
TRBJ1-1,.,.,TRBV19,TGTGCCAGTAGTGTGGACAGTTCTGAAGCTTTCTTT,CASSVDSSEAFF
TRBJ2-1,.,.,TRBV11-1,TGTGCCAGCAGCCCCGGAGGGAGCGATGAGCAGTTCTTC,CASSPGGSDEQFF
TRBJ2-1,.,few,TRBV2,TGTGCCAGCAGTGAACCCCCGAATGAGCAGTTCTTC,CASSEPPNEQFF
TRBJ2-4,TRBD1,.,TRBV4-1,TGCGCCAGCAGCCAAGAGGGATGGGACAGAAAAAACATTCAGTACTTC,CASSQEGWDRKNIQYF
TRBJ1-1,.,.,TRBV6-5,TGTGCCAGCAGTTACTCTGAGGAAACTGAAGCTTTCTTT,CASSYSEETEAFF
TRBJ1-5,.,.,TRBV7-8,TGTGCCAGCAGCTTAGCGGCGGAGGGTCTACAGCCCCAGCATTTT,CASSLAAEGLQPQHF
TRBJ1-1,TRBD1,.,TRBV10-3,TGTGCCATCAGTGAACGATTGGACAGGGGGCTTGCTTTCTTT,CAISERLDRGLAFF
TRBJ1-1,TRBD1,.,TRBV5-1,TGCGCCAGCAGCATGGGACAGGGGGCGAACACTGAAGCTTTCTTT,CASSMGQGANTEAFF
TRBJ2-2,TRBD2,.,TRBV4-2,TGTGCCAGCAGCCAAGATCGCGGCGGGGGGGCCGTAACCGGGGAGCTGTTTTTT,CASSQDRGGGAVTGELFF
TRBJ1-2,TRBD1,.,TRBV6-1,TGTGCCAGCAGTGAAAGGGACAGGGGTCCCTATGGCTACACCTTC,CASSERDRGPYGYTF
TRBJ1-5,.,.,TRBV4-3,TGCGCCAGCAGCCAAGGAATGGGCAAACAGCCCCAGCATTTT,CASSQGMGKQPQHF
TRBJ1-5,.,.,TRBV28,TGTGCCAGCAGCATAGGGGTGGGCCAGCCCCAGCATTTT,CASSIGVGQPQHF
TRBJ2-2,.,.,TRBV6-1,TGTGCCAGCAGTGACGGCTATTCCCGCGGCTTTAACACCGGGGAGCTGTTTTTT,CASSDGYSRGFNTGELFF
TRBJ1-2,.,once,TRBV11-2,TGTGCCAGCAGCAGGGGTCTCTATGGCTACACCTTC,CASSRGLYGYTF
TRBJ1-1,.,.,TRBV6-1,TGTGCCAGCAGTCCAGGTGCCGGCACTGAAGCTTTCTTT,CASSPGAGTEAFF
TRBJ2-2,.,few,TRBV19,TGTGCCAGTAGTATAGATTACGGCGGGGAGCTGTTTTTT,CASSIDYGGELFF
TRBJ2-7,.,once,TRBV14,TGTGCCAGCAGCGGGTGGTGGAGGGGCGGCGAGCAGTACTTC,CASSGWWRGGEQYF
TRBJ2-5,.,.,TRBV9,TGTGCCAGCAGCCCGACAGGAATCGGGCAGCAGTACTTC,CASSPTGIGQQYF
TRBJ2-7,TRBD1,.,TRBV28,TGTGCCAGCAGCCCTACAGGGGGCTTAAGCTACGAGCAGTACTTC,CASSPTGGLSYEQYF
TRBJ2-2,.,.,TRBV18,TGTGCCAGCTCACCGAAAAGCGGGCGCGGGGAGCTGTTTTTT,CASSPKSGRGELFF
TRBJ1-5,.,.,TRBV6-1,TGTGCCAGCAGTGAAGGGCGGATGGCAGGGTATCAGCCCCAGCATTTT,CASSEGRMAGYQPQHF
TRBJ1-1,TRBD1,.,TRBV9,TGTGCCAGCAGCGAGCGCGGGACAGGGAACACTGAAGCTTTCTTT,CASSERGTGNTEAFF
TRBJ2-2,.,few,TRBV19,TGTGCCAGTAGTATAGACCCGCGGGACAGCGCTTACACCGGGGAGCTGTTTTTT,CASSIDPRDSAYTGELFF
TRBJ2-2,.,once,TRBV27,TGTGCCAGCAGTCCGGGGACTAACACCGGGGAGCTGTTTTTT,CASSPGTNTGELFF
TRBJ2-1,.,once,TRBV19,TGTGCCAGTAGTAGTGGCGGTAAGGAGCAGTTCTTC,CASSSGGKEQFF
TRBJ2-1,TRBD2,.,TRBV7-9,TGTGCCAGCAGCTGGACTAGCGGGGGGTTTAATGAGCAGTTCTTC,CASSWTSGGFNEQFF
TRBJ1-1,TRBD1,.,TRBV11-1,TGTGCCAGCAGCCCCCGACAGGGAATGAACACTGAAGCTTTCTTT,CASSPRQGMNTEAFF
TRBJ2-1,TRBD1,once,TRBV2,TGTGCCAGCACGGGACAGGAGAATGAGCAGTTCTTC,CASTGQENEQFF
TRBJ1-1,.,.,TRBV29-1,TGCAGCGCTTTAAGTCGGTTGAACACTGAAGCTTTCTTT,CSALSRLNTEAFF
TRBJ1-2,TRBD1,.,TRBV29-1,TGCAGCGTTGAAGATCGTGGGACAGGGGGCGGTGGCTACACCTTC,CSVEDRGTGGGGYTF
TRBJ2-7,TRBD2,once,TRBV27,TGTGCCAGCAGCTCAGCGGGAGTAAACGAGCAGTACTTC,CASSSAGVNEQYF
TRBJ2-5,.,.,TRBV29-1,TGCAGCGGGTCGGAGGGACAAGAGACCCAGTACTTC,CSGSEGQETQYF
TRBJ2-5,TRBD2,.,TRBV5-1,TGCGCCAGCAGCCACCTGGGACTAGCGGGGATCGGTGAAGAGACCCAGTACTTC,CASSHLGLAGIGEETQYF
TRBJ2-5,.,.,TRBV7-2,TGTGCCAGCAGCTTGGGCCTAGGCGGGGCCCAAGAGACCCAGTACTTC,CASSLGLGGAQETQYF
TRBJ1-1,.,.,TRBV4-1,TGCGCCAGCAGCAAGGCGCGGGACGCCAAGGAAGCTTTCTTT,CASSKARDAKEAFF
TRBJ1-1,.,.,TRBV5-6,TGTGCCAGCACGTCCCGCTCGGTCTTGAACACTGAAGCTTTCTTT,CASTSRSVLNTEAFF
TRBJ2-1,.,.,TRBV27,TGTGCCAGCAGTTTATCGATTATGTCCGCTGCGTCCTACAATGAGCAGTTCTTC,CASSLSIMSAASYNEQFF
TRBJ1-2,TRBD1,.,TRBV10-3,TGTGCCATCAGCGCCGGGGACAGGGGGACAGGGGGCTACACCTTC,CAISAGDRGTGGYTF
TRBJ2-7,.,.,TRBV5-1,TGCGCCAGCTCTGGAGACTTTACCTACGAGCAGTACTTC,CASSGDFTYEQYF
TRBJ2-7,.,.,TRBV5-1,TGCGCCAGCAGCTTGTGGGGGGGGGCCGGGACAACCTACGAGCAGTACTTC,CASSLWGGAGTTYEQYF
TRBJ2-2,TRBD1,.,TRBV7-9,TGTGCCAGCAACTACCCGTCTGGGACAGGGGGCTCCACCGGGGAGCTGTTTTTT,CASNYPSGTGGSTGELFF
TRBJ2-7,TRBD1,.,TRBV9,TGTGCCAGCAGCGTGGCAGGGGGTATCACCTACGAGCAGTACTTC,CASSVAGGITYEQYF
TRBJ1-1,.,.,TRBV7-2,TGTGCCAGCAGCTTAGGAGGTGAGGAGGCCACTGAAGCTTTCTTT,CASSLGGEEATEAFF
TRBJ2-5,TRBD2,.,TRBV7-9,TGTGCCAGCAGCTTATGGGGGGGAACTAGCGGGACCCGGGGCGAGACCCAGTACTTC,CASSLWGGTSGTRGETQYF
TRBJ2-7,.,.,TRBV6-1,TGTGCCAGCAGAGCGGACAGCTACGAGCAGTACTTC,CASRADSYEQYF
TRBJ2-6,.,.,TRBV27,TGTGCCAGCAGTTTAGTCCAGACTGGGGCCAACGTCCTGACTTTC,CASSLVQTGANVLTF
TRBJ1-1,.,.,TRBV10-1,TGCGCCAGCAGTGAAGGGGTACGCAACACTGAAGCTTTCTTT,CASSEGVRNTEAFF
TRBJ1-2,TRBD1,.,TRBV28,TGTGCCAGCAGTTTATTGACAGGGGCGGGCTATGGCTACACCTTC,CASSLLTGAGYGYTF
TRBJ2-1,TRBD2,.,TRBV15,TGTGCCACCAGCGGCGGACTAGCGGGAGGTTTGAGGAGCTCCTACAATGAGCAGTTCTTC,CATSGGLAGGLRSSYNEQFF
TRBJ1-5,.,.,TRBV21-1,TGTGCCGCCCTTGGGGGACACCCGCGTTATAGCAATCAGCCCCAGCATTTT,CAALGGHPRYSNQPQHF
TRBJ1-4,.,.,TRBV28,TGTGCCAGCGGAGGGGCCTCTTTACTCGAAAAACTGTTTTTT,CASGGASLLEKLFF
TRBJ2-1,.,.,TRBV29-1,TGCAGCGTTGAACTCGGGACTGCGTATTCGGGAGCGTTCTTC,CSVELGTAYSGAFF